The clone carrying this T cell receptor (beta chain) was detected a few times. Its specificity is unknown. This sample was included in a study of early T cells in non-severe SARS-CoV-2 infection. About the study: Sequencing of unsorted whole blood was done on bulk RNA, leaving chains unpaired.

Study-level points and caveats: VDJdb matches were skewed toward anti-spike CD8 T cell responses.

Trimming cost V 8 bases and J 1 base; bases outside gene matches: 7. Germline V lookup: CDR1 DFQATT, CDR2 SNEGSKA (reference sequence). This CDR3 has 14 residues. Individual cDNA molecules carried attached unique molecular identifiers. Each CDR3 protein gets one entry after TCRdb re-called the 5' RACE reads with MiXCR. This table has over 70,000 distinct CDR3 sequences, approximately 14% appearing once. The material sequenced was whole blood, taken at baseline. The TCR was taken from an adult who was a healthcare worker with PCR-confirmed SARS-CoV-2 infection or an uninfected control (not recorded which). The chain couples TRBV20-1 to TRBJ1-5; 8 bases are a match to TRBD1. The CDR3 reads CSTTDRASNQPQHF. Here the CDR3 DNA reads TGCAGTACCACGGACAGGGCAAGCAATCAGCCCCAGCATTTT.